These 8 T cell receptor beta chains came from one sample sequenced in a study of blood T cell repertoires in COVID-19. Generated by immunoSEQ multiplex PCR, the TCRdb table keeps only in-frame clones and is missing some. The repertoire holds hundreds of thousands of clones, with approximately 87% as singletons. The sample taken for sequencing was peripheral blood. The receptor source for this set is a woman aged 45-60 years with COVID-19, enrolled during active disease.

The count of this clone is one. V is TRBV11-1 and J is TRBJ1-2; D gene ambiguous. CDR3 length: 13 residues. Trimming removed 7 bases at V and 0 bases at J, with 9 bases between. The V gene's germline CDR1 is SGHAT and CDR2 FQDESV (reference sequence). CDR3 loop: CASTESPNYGYTF. The CDR3 bases are TGTGCCAGCACGGAGTCTCCTAACTATGGCTACACCTTC. The variable domain in full, with the rest retrieved from reference TRBV11-1 and TRBJ1-2, is EAEVAQSPRYKITEKSQAVAFWCDPISGHATLYWYRQILGQGPELLVQFQDESVVDDSQLPKDRFSAERLKGVDSTLKIQPAELGDSAMYLCASTESPNYGYTFGSGTRLTVV.

V and J are TRBV24-1 and TRBJ1-1; 11 bases are shared with TRBD1. Trimming took 5 bases from V and 3 from J; bases not matched to a gene: 4. Germline assignment: CDR1 KGHDR and CDR2 SFDVKD. CDR3 length equals 15 residues. Here the CDR3 DNA reads TGTGCCACCAGTGCCTCGGGACAGGGGGACACTGAAGCTTTCTTT. Its protein is CATSASGQGDTEAFF.

The chain is built from TRBV15 and TRBJ1-1, with a possible D match to TRBD1 (6 bases). Germline CDR1 reads LNHNV; CDR2 reads YYDKDF (reference sequence). V gave up 3 bases and J gave up 2 bases, with 16 bases separating them. The CDR3 has 16 residues. The CDR3 loop is CATSRKSRGFNTEAFF. The CDR3 bases are TGTGCCACCAGCAGGAAGTCCAGGGGCTTCAACACTGAAGCTTTCTTT.

This clone came up once. V and J are TRBV6-5 and TRBJ2-7; TRBD2 agrees at 10 bases. CDR1 is MNHEY, CDR2 SVGAGI, per germline. CDR3 length equals 14 residues. J lost 3 bases, V lost 5 bases, and 4 bases had no gene match. CDR3 bases: TGTGCCAGCAGTAAGACTAGCGGGCGCTACGAGCAGTACTTC. The encoded protein is CASSKTSGRYEQYF.

This clone was observed a single time. The chain joins TRBV2 to TRBJ1-5; D gene uncertain. Trimming cost V 6 bases and J 7 bases, with 10 bases left between them. CDR3 length: 12 amino acids. Germline V lookup: CDR1 SNHLY, CDR2 FYNNEI. In DNA form, the CDR3 reads TGTGCCAGCAGAATGGGAGGACAGCCCCAGCATTTT. Encoded protein: CASRMGGQPQHF.

The CDR3 DNA reads TGTGCCAGCTCACCCCAATCTTCGACAGGGGGCTTGTACGAGCAGTACTTC. It translates to CASSPQSSTGGLYEQYF. The chain recombines TRBV18 with TRBJ2-7; 10 bases agree with TRBD1. Unmatched junction bases numbered 12, after V lost 3 bases and J lost 4 bases. Per germline, CDR1 KGHSH and CDR2 LQKENI. This CDR3 is built from 17 residues.

This chain links TRBV5-5 with TRBJ1-5, with a possible D match to TRBD1 (5 bases). Germline V CDR1 and CDR2: SGHKS, YYEKEE (reference sequence). V lost 2 bases and J lost 6, with 15 bases in between. The CDR3 is 15 residues long. In DNA form, the CDR3 reads TGTGCCAGCAGCTTATGGCAGGGCCTCGGTCAGCCCCAGCATTTT. It encodes CASSLWQGLGQPQHF.

J is TRBJ2-1 and V is TRBV7-9; 11 bases are shared with TRBD2. CDR3 size: 16 residues. The V gene end was trimmed by 5 bases and the J gene end by 4 bases; junction bases not matched to a gene: 7. Germline CDR1 and CDR2: SEHNR and FQNEAQ (reference sequence). Here the CDR3 reads CASSPRGTSGYNEQFF. DNA of the CDR3: TGTGCCAGCAGCCCCCGGGGGACTAGCGGATACAATGAGCAGTTCTTC. The entire variable domain, with the rest obtained from reference TRBV7-9 and TRBJ2-1, is as follows: DTGVSQNPRHKITKRGQNVTFRCDPISEHNRLYWYRQTLGQGPEFLTYFQNEAQLEKSRLLSDRFSAERPKGSFSTLEIQRTEQGDSAMYLCASSPRGTSGYNEQFFGPGTRLTVL.